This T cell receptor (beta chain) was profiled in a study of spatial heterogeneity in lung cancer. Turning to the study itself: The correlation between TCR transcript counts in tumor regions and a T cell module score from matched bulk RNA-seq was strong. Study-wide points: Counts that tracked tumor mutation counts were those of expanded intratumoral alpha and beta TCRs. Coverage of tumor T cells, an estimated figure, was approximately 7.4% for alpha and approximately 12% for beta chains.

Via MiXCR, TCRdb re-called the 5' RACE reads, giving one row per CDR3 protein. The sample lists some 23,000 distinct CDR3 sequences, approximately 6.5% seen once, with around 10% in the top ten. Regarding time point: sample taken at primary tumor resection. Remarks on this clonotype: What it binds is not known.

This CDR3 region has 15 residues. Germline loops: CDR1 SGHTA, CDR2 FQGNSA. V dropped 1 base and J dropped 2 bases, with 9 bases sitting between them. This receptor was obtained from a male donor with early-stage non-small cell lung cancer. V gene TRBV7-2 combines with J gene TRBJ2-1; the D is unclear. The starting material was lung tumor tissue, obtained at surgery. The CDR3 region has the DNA TGTGCCAGCAGCTTAGGGAGTTTTGCCTACAATGAGCAGTTCTTC. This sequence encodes CASSLGSFAYNEQFF.